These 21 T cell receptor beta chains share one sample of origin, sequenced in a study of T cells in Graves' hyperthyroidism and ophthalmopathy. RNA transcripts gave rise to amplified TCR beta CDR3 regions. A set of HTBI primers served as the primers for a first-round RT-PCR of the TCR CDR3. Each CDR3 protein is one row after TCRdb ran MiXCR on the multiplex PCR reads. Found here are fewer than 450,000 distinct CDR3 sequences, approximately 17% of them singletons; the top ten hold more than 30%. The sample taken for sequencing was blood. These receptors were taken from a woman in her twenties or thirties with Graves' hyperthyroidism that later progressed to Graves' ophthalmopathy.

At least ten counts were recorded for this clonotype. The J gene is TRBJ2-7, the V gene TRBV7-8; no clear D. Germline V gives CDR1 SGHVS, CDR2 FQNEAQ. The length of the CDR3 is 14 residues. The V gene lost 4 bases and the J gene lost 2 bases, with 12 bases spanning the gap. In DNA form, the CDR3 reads TGTGCCAGCAGCTCGAAGACACTAACCTACGAGCAGTACTTC. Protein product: CASSSKTLTYEQYF.

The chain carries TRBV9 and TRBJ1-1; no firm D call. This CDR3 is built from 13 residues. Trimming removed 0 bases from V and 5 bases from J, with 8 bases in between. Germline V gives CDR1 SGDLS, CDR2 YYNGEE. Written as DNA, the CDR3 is TGTGCCAGCAGCGTAGAAGAGGGAACTGAAGCTTTCTTT. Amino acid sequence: CASSVEEGTEAFF.

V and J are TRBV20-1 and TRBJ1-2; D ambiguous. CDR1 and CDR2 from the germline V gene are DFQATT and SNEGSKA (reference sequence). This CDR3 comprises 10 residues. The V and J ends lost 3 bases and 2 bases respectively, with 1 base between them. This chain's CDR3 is CSASNYGYTF. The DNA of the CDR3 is TGCAGTGCTAGCAACTATGGCTACACCTTC.

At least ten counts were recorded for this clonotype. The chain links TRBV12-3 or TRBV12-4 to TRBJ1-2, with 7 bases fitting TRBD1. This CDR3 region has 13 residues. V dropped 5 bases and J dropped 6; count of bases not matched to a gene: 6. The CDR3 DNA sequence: TGTGCCAGCAGTGGGACAGCCTGGGATGGCTACACCTTC. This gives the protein CASSGTAWDGYTF.

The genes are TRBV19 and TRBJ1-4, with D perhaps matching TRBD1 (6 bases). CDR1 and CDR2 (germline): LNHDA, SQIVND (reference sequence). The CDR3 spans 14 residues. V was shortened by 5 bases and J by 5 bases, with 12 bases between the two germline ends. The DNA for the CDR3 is TGTGCCAGTAGTCGACAGGCCGGGAATGAAAAACTGTTTTTT. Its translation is CASSRQAGNEKLFF.

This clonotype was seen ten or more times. The CDR3, as DNA: TGTGCCAGCTTCTACCCGCGCTCTGGGGCCAACGTCCTGACTTTC. This translates into CASFYPRSGANVLTF. This chain uses TRBV2 with TRBJ2-6; D is unclear. The CDR3 has 15 residues. The V gene lost 8 bases and the J gene lost 0 bases, with 11 bases spanning the gap. The germline V gene encodes CDR1 SNHLY and CDR2 FYNNEI. Drawing the rest from reference TRBV2 and TRBJ2-6, the complete variable domain is EPEVTQTPSHQVTQMGQEVILRCVPISNHLYFYWYRQILGQKVEFLVSFYNNEISEKSEIFDDQFSVERPDGSNFTLKIRSTKLEDSAMYFCASFYPRSGANVLTFGAGSRLTVL.

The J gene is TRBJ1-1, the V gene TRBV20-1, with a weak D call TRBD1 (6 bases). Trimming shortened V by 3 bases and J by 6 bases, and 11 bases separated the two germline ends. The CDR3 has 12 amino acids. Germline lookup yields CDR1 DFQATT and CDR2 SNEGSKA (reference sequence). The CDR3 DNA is TGCAGTGCTAGTTACAGGGACGCTGAAGCTTTCTTT. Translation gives CSASYRDAEAFF.

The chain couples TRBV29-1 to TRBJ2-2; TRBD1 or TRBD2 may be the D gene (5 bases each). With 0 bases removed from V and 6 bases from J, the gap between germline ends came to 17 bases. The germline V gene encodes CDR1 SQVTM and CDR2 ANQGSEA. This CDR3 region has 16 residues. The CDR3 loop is CSVEDQSGRDSGELFF. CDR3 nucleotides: TGCAGCGTTGAAGACCAATCAGGGAGAGACTCCGGGGAGCTGTTTTTT.

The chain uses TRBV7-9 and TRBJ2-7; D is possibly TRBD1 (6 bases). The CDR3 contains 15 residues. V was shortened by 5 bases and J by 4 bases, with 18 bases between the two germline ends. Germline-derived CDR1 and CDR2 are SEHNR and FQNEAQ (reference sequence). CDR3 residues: CASSHSQGRAYEQYF. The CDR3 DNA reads TGTGCCAGCAGCCACTCACAGGGCCGCGCATACGAGCAGTACTTC.

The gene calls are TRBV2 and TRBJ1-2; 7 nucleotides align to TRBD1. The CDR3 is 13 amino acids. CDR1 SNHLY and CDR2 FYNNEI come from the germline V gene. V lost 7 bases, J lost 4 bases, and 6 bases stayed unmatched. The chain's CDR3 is CASTQDRPYGYTF. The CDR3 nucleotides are TGTGCCAGCACCCAGGACAGGCCCTATGGCTACACCTTC.

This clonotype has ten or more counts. The CDR3 coding sequence is TGTGCCAGCAGTTACGCGGGCGAGCAGTACTTC. It codes for CASSYAGEQYF. The chain is built from TRBV6-2 or TRBV6-3 and TRBJ2-7, with D tentatively TRBD2 (5 bases). Germline V gene sequence: CDR1 MNHEY, CDR2 SVGEGT. This CDR3 contains 11 residues. V was trimmed by 2 bases and J by 6 bases, leaving 5 bases between them.

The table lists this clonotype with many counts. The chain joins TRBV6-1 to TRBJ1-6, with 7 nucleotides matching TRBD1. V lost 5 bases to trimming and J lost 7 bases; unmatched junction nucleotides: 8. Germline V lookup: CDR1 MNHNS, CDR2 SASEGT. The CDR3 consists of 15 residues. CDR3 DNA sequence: TGTGCCAGCAGTCCGTCGGGACAGCTAAATTCACCCCTCCACTTT. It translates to CASSPSGQLNSPLHF.

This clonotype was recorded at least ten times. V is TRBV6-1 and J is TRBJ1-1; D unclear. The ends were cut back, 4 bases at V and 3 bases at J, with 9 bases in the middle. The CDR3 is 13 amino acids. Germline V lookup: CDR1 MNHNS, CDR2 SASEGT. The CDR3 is CASSAHRDTEAFF. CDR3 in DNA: TGTGCCAGCAGTGCCCACAGAGACACTGAAGCTTTCTTT.

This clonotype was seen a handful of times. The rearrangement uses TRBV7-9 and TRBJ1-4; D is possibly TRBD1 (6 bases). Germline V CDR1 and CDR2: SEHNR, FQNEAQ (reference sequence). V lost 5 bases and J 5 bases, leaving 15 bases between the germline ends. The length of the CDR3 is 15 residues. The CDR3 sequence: CASSEWGRGNEKLFF. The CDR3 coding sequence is TGTGCCAGCAGCGAGTGGGGGCGAGGGAATGAAAAACTGTTTTTT.

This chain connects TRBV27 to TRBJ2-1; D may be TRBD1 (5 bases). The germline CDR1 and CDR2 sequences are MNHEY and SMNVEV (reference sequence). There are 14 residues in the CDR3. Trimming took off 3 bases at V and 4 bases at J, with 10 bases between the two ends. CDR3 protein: CASSLSQGYNEQFF. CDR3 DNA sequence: TGTGCCAGCAGTTTGAGTCAGGGTTACAATGAGCAGTTCTTC.

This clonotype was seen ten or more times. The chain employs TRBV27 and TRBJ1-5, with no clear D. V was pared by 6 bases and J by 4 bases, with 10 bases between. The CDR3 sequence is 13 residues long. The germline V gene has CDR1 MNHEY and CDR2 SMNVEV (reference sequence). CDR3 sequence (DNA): TGTGCCAGCAGCCACGATCCAAATCAGCCCCAGCATTTT. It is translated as CASSHDPNQPQHF.

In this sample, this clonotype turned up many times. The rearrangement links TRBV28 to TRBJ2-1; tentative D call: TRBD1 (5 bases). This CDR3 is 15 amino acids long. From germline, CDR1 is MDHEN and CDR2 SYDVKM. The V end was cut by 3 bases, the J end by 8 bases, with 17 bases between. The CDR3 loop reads CASSFGRDLLDEQFF. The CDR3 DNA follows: TGTGCCAGCAGTTTTGGCAGGGATCTCTTGGATGAGCAGTTCTTC.

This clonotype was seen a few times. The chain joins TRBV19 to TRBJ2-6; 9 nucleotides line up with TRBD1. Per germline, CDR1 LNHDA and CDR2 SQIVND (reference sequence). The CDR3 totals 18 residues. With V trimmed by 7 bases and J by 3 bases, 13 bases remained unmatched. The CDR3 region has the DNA TGTGCCAGTAAGCAAGGGGGACAGGGAGTCAGTGGGGCCAACGTCCTGACTTTC. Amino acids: CASKQGGQGVSGANVLTF. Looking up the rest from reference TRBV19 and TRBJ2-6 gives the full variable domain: DGGITQSPKYLFRKEGQNVTLSCEQNLNHDAMYWYRQDPGQGLRLIYYSQIVNDFQKGDIAEGYSVSREKKESFPLTVTSAQKNPTAFYLCASKQGGQGVSGANVLTFGAGSRLTVL.

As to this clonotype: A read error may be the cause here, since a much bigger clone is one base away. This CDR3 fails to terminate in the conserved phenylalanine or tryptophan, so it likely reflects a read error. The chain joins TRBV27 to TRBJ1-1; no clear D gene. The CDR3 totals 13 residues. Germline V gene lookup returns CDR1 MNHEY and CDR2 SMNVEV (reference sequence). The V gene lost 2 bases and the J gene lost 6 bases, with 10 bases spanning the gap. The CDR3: CASSLLGVPEAFL. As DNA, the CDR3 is TGTGCCAGCAGTTTACTTGGGGTACCTGAAGCTTTCCTT.

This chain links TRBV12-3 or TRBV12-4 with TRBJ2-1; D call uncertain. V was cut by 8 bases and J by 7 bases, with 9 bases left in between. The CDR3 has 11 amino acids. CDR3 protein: CASRGRNEQFF. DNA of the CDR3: TGTGCCAGCCGCGGCCGAAATGAGCAGTTCTTC.

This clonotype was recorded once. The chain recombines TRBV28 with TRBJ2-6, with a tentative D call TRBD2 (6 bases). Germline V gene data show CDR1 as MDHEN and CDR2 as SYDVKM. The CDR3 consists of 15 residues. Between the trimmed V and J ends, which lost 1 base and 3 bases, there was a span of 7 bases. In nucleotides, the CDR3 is TGTGCCAGCAGTTTATCGGGGGTTGGGGCCAACGTCCTGACTTTC. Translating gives CASSLSGVGANVLTF. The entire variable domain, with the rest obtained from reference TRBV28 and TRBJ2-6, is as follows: DVKVTQSSRYLVKRTGEKVFLECVQDMDHENMFWYRQDPGLGLRLIYFSYDVKMKEKGDIPEGYSVSREKKERFSLILESASTNQTSMYLCASSLSGVGANVLTFGAGSRLTVL.